This passage covers 3 T cell receptor beta chains from one sample sequenced in a study of spatial heterogeneity in lung cancer. From the 5' RACE reads, TCRdb called clonotypes with MiXCR, one entry per CDR3 protein. The sample shows about 38,000 distinct CDR3 sequences, around 7.5% of them seen only once. This sample's time point: sample taken at primary tumor resection. Unsorted samples of tumor, nontumor lung or frozen PBMC had their whole RNA sequenced. The source material was PBMCs, sampled at surgery. These receptors came from a male donor with early-stage non-small cell lung cancer.

There are many counts of this clonotype. This chain links TRBV19 with TRBJ2-7, with D possibly TRBD1 on 6 matching bases. V was trimmed by 10 bases and J by 6 bases, leaving 13 bases between them. The germline CDR1 and CDR2 sequences are LNHDA and SQIVND (reference sequence). This CDR3 region has 11 residues. The CDR3 bases are TGTGCCACCAGGGGTTCAGGCGAGCAGTACGTC. This encodes CATRGSGEQYV.

This clonotype was picked up a small number of times. The V call is TRBV13, the J call TRBJ1-2, with D possibly TRBD1 on 6 matching bases. Trimming cost V 5 bases and J 8 bases, with 15 bases left between them. The germline V gene has CDR1 PRHDT and CDR2 FYEKMQ (reference sequence). The CDR3 covers 13 residues. The DNA of the CDR3 is TGTGCCAGCAGCCCGCGGGCAGGGGTCGGCTACACCTTC. It specifies CASSPRAGVGYTF. The full variable domain, its missing parts supplied by reference TRBV13 and TRBJ1-2, is AAGVIQSPRHLIKEKRETATLKCYPIPRHDTVYWYQQGPGQDPQFLISFYEKMQSDKGSIPDRFSAQQFSDYHSELNMSSLELGDSALYFCASSPRAGVGYTFGSGTRLTVV.

This clonotype was seen ten or more times. The V and J genes are TRBV18 and TRBJ2-7; 16 bases map to TRBD2. There are 18 residues in the CDR3. CDR1 and CDR2 (germline): KGHSH, LQKENI. The V and J ends lost 2 bases and 9 bases, in that order; junction bases with no gene match: 13. CDR3 in amino acids: CASSPMGLAGGPVALQYV. The CDR3 DNA reads TGTGCCAGCTCACCAATGGGACTAGCGGGAGGGCCGGTGGCGTTGCAGTACGTC.